This T cell receptor (beta chain) was documented in a study of human thymus T cells. V lost 5 bases to trimming and J lost 1 base, with 5 bases between them. CDR1 is GTSNPN and CDR2 is SVGIG in the germline V gene (reference sequence). The CDR3 extends over 11 amino acids. Genomic DNA was extracted from every available blood leukocyte. The study, taken as a whole, reports: Thymic and blood repertoires seemed to favor certain V and J genes.

Produced via immunoSEQ multiplex PCR; TCRdb's table is partial and in-frame only. The sample carries 35,000 to 55,000 clones, around 94% recorded once. Concerning this clone itself: Its specificity is not known.

The rearrangement links TRBV30 to TRBJ1-1; D is uncertain. Sequenced sample: blood. The clonotype comes from a boy under three years old with a congenital heart defect but otherwise immunologically healthy. The CDR3 region is CAWGRNTEAFF. The CDR3 DNA is TGTGCCTGGGGACGGAACACTGAAGCTTTCTTT.